The source of this T cell receptor beta chain is a study of response to subunit inactivated influenza vaccine. The germline V gene has CDR1 DFQATT and CDR2 SNEGSKA (reference sequence). CDR3 size: 13 residues. With 5 bases clipped from V and 3 bases from J, the junction kept 4 bases outside the gene matches. From the RT-PCR reads, TCRdb called clonotypes with MiXCR, one entry per CDR3 protein. The sample lists 450,000 to 500,000 distinct CDR3 sequences, around 9.9% occurring once. Notes on the study in general: The authors suggested that every seasonal influenza vaccination recruits few new T cells.

A note on this clonotype: Its target is not known.

V and J are TRBV20-1 and TRBJ2-1, with 7 bases identical to TRBD2. The source material was PBMCs from blood, sampled 40 to 50 days after vaccination. This TCR came from a man aged 50-60 years who received an inactivated influenza vaccine. CDR3 protein: CSAERGGYNEQFF. The CDR3 DNA sequence: TGCAGTGCTGAGCGGGGTGGCTACAATGAGCAGTTCTTC.